This is a list of T cell receptor beta chains from one sample in a study of blood T cell repertoires in COVID-19. Generated by immunoSEQ multiplex PCR, the TCRdb table keeps only in-frame clones and is missing some. The sample lists approximately 500,000 clones, roughly 91% occurring once. The source material was peripheral blood. Receptors originate from a woman aged 45-65 years with COVID-19, enrolled during active disease. CDR3s include the opening cysteine and the closing phenylalanine or tryptophan. The order of the fields is D gene, V gene, CDR3 protein. The D gene is left open where the match is weak.

>TRBD1|TRBV15
CATSSRTGGHTEAFF
>TRBD1|TRBV7-3
CASSSRTGRANTGELFF
>.|TRBV29-1
CSVDAGNEKLFF
>TRBD1|TRBV12-5
CASGLTRDRSYGYTF
>TRBD1|TRBV27
CASSHADRSYEQYF
>TRBD1|TRBV28
CASSLSLRTGYGGPLNQPQHF
>TRBD2|TRBV18
CASSPGGTSDPYF
>.|TRBV4-1
CASSQDQRSGGEAFF
>.|TRBV28
CAIMGGAATNEKLFF
>TRBD1|TRBV10-1
CASSRSQGETQHF
>TRBD1|TRBV2
CASLLQGINGYTF
>TRBD2|TRBV24-1
CATSDHSGGGEQFF
>TRBD1|TRBV2
CASSVGTGGGGYTF
>.|TRBV7-9
CASSLLGPGNEQYF
>.|TRBV5-1
CASSSTVGGNEKLFF
>TRBD1|TRBV11-2
CASSRQGNYGYTF
>.|TRBV11-2
CASSLGGPGYNEQFF
>.|TRBV6-5
CASIRDRRNTGELFF
>TRBD1|TRBV6-6
CASSYSPGQGREAFF
>TRBD1|TRBV7-8
CASSPDRLGNTIYF
>.|TRBV12-5
CASGLGRATEAFF
>.|TRBV3-1/TRBV3-2
CASSPLDRNTEAFF